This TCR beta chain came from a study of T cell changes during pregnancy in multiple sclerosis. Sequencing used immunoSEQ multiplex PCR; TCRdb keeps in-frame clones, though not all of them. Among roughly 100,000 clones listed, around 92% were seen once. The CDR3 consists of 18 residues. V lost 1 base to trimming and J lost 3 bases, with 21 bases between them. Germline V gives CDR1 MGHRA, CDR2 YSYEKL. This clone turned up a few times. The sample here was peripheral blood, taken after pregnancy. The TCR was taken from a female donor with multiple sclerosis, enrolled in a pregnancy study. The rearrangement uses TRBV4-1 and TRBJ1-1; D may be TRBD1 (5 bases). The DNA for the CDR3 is TGCGCCAGCAGCCAAGTCAGTATGGTGAGGGGAGGAGACACTGAAGCTTTCTTT. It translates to CASSQVSMVRGGDTEAFF.